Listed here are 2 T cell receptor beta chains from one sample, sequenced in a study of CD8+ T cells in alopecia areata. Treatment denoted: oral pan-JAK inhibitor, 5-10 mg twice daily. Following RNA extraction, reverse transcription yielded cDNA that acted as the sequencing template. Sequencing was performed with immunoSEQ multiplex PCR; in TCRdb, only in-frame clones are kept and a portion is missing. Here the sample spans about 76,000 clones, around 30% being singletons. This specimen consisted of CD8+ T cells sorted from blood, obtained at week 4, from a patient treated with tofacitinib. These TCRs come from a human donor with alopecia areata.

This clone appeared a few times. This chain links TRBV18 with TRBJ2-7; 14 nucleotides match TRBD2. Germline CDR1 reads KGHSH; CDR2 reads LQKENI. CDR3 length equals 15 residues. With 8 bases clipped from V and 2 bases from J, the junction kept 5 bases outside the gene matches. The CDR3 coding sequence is TGTGCCAGCAGCCCGGGACTAGCGGGGGCCTACGAGCAGTACTTC. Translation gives CASSPGLAGAYEQYF. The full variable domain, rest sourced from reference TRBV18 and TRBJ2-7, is NAGVMQNPRHLVRRRGQEARLRCSPMKGHSHVYWYRQLPEEGLKFMVYLQKENIIDESGMPKERFSAEFPKEGPSILRIQQVVRGDSAAYFCASSPGLAGAYEQYFGPGTRLTVT.

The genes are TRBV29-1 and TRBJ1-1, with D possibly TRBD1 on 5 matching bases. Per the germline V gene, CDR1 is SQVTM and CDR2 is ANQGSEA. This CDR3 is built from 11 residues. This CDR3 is CIGTVGVEAFF. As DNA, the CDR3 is TGCATCGGGACCGTGGGAGTTGAAGCTTTCTTT. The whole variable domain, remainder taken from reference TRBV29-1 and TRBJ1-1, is SAVISQKPSRDICQRGTSLTIQCQVDSQVTMMFWYRQQPGQSLTLIATANQGSEATYESGFVIDKFPISRPNLTFSTLTVSNMSPEDSSIYLCIGTVGVEAFFGQGTRLTVV.